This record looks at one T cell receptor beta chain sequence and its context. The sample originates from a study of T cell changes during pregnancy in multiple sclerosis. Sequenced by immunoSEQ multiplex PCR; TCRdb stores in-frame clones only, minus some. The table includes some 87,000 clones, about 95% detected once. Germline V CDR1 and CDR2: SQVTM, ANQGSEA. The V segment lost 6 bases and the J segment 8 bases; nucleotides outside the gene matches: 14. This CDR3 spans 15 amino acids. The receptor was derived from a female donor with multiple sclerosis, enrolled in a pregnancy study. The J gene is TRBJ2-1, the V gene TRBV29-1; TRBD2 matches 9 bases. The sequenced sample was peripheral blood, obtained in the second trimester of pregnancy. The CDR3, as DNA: TGCAGCGTGGGGGGGTCGGCGGGAGGGTTCGATGAGCAGTTCTTC. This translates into CSVGGSAGGFDEQFF.